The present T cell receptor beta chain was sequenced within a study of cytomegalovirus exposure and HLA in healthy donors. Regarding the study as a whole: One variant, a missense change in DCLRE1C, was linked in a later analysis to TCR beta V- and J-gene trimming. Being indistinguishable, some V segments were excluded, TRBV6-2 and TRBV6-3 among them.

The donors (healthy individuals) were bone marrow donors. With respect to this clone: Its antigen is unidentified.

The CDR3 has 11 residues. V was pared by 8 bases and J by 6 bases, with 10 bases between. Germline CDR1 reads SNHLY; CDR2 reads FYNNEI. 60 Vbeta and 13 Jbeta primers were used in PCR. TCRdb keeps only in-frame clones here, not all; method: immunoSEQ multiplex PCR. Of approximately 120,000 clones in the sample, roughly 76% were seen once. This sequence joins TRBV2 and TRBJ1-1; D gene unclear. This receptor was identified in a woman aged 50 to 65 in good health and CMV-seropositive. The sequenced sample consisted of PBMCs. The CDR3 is CASGRVAEAFF. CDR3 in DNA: TGTGCCAGCGGTCGTGTAGCTGAAGCTTTCTTT.